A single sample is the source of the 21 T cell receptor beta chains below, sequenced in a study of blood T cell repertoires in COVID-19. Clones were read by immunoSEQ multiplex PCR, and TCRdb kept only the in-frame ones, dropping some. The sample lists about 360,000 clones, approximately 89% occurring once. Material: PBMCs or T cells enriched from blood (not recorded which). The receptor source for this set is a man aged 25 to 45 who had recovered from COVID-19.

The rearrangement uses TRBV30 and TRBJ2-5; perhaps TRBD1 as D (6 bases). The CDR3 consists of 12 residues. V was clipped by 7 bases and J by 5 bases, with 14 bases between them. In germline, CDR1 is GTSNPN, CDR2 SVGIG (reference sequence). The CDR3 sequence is CALQGLGETQYF. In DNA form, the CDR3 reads TGTGCCTTACAGGGTCTGGGGGAGACCCAGTACTTC.

CDR3 nucleotide sequence: TGTGCCAGCAGTGTACAGAGTTATAACTATGGCTACACCTTC. It encodes CASSVQSYNYGYTF. The chain has TRBV2 and TRBJ1-2; D remains ambiguous. V shed 4 bases and J shed 1 base, with 10 bases lying between them. The CDR3 spans 14 residues. Per germline, CDR1 SNHLY and CDR2 FYNNEI.

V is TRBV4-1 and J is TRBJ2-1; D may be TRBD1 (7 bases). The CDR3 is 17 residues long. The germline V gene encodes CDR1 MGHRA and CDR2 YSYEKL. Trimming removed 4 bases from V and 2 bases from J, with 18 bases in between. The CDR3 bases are TGCGCCAGCAGCCTGCACGGGCAGGGGGGACCCTACAATGAGCAGTTCTTC. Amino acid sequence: CASSLHGQGGPYNEQFF.

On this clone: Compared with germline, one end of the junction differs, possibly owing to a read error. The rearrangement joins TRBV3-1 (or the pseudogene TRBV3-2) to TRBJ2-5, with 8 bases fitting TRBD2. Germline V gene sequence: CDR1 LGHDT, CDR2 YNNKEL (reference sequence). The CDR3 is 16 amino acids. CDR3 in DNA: TGTGCCAGCAGTCAAGTACCGGGGGGGCCGGGAGAGACCCAGTACTTC. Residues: CASSQVPGGPGETQYF.

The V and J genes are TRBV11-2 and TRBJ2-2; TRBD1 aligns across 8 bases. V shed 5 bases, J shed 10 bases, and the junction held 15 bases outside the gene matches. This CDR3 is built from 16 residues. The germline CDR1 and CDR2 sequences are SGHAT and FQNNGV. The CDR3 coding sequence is TGTGCCAGCAGCCCGGCGGGGACAGGCAACGCCGAGGAGCTGTTTTTT. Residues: CASSPAGTGNAEELFF.

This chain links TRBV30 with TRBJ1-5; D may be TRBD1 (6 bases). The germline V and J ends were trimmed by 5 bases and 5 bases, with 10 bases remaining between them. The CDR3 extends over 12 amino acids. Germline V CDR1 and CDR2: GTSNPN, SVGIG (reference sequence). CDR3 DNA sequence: TGTGCCTGGGAACAGGGAGATCAGCCCCAGCATTTT. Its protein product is CAWEQGDQPQHF. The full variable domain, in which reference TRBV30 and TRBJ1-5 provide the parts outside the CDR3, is SQTIHQWPATLVQPVGSPLSLECTVEGTSNPNLYWYRQAAGRGLQLLFYSVGIGQISSEVPQNLSASRPQDRQFILSSKKLLLSDSGFYLCAWEQGDQPQHFGDGTRLSIL.

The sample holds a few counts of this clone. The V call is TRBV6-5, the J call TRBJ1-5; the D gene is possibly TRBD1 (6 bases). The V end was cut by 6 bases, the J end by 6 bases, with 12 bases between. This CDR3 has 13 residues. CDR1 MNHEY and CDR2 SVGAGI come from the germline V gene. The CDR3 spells CASSLGATQPQHF. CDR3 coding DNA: TGTGCCAGCAGCTTGGGGGCGACTCAGCCCCAGCATTTT.

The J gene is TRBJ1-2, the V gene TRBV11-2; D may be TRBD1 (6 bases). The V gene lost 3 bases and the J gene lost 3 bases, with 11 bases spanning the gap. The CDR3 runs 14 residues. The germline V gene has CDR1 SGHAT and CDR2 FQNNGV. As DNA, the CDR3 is TGTGCCAGCAGCTTCACAGGGTACGACTATGGCTACACCTTC. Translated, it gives CASSFTGYDYGYTF.

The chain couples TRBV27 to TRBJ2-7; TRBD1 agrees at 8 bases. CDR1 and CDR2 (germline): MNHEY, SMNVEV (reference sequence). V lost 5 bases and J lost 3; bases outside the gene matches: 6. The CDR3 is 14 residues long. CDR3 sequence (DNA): TGTGCCAGCAGTCCGGACAGGGCGATCTACGAGCAGTACTTC. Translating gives CASSPDRAIYEQYF.

The CDR3 region is CASSPTTGRNTEAFF. The CDR3 DNA follows: TGTGCCAGCAGTCCGACGACAGGGAGGAACACTGAAGCTTTCTTT. The gene calls are TRBV28 and TRBJ1-1; the match to TRBD1 covers 7 bases. Per the germline V gene, CDR1 is MDHEN and CDR2 is SYDVKM. This CDR3 has 15 amino acids. Trimming removed 5 bases from V and 1 base from J; junction bases left unmatched: 7.

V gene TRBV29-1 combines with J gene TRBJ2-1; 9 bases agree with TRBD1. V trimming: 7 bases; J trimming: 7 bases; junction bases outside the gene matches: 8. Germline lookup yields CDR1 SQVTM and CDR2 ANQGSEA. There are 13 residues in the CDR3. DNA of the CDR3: TGCAGCGCAGGACAGGGGATGGTAAATGAGCAGTTCTTC. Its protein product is CSAGQGMVNEQFF.

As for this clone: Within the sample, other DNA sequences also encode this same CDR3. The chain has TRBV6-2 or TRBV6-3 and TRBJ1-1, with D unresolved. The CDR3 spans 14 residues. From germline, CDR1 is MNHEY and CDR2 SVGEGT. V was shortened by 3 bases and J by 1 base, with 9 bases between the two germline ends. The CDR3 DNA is TGTGCCAGCAGTTATACGACGGGGAACACTGAAGCTTTCTTT. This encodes CASSYTTGNTEAFF.

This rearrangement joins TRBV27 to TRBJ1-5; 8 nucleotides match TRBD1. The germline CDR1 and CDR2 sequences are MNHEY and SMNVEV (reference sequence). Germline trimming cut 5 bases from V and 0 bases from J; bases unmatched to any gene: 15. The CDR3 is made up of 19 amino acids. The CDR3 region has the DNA TGTGCCAGCAGTCGACTAGGGACAGGACTATTGAATAGCAATCAGCCCCAGCATTTT. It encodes CASSRLGTGLLNSNQPQHF.

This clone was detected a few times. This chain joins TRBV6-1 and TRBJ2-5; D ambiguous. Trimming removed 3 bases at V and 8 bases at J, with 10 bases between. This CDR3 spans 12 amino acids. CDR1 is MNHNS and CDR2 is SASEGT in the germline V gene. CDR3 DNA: TGTGCCAGCAGTGACACCCTAGGCACCCAGTACTTC. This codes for CASSDTLGTQYF.

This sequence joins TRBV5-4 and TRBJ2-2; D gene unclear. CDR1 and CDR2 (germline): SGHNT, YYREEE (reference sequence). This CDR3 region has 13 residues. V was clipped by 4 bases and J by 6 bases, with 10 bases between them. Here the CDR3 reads CASSLGEAGELFF. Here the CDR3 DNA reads TGTGCCAGCAGCCTCGGCGAGGCCGGGGAGCTGTTTTTT.

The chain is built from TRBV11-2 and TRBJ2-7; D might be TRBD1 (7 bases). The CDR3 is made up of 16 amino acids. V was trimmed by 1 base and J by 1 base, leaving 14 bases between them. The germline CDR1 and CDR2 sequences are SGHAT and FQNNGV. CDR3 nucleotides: TGTGCCAGCAGCTTAGCAGGCAGGGGGGAATCCTACGAGCAGTACTTC. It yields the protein CASSLAGRGESYEQYF.

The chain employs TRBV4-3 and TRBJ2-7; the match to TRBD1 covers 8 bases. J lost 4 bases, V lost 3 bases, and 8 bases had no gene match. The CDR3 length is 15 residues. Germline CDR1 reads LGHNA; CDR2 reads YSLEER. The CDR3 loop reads CASSHRTGQRYEQYF. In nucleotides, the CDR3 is TGCGCCAGCAGCCACCGGACAGGGCAGCGGTACGAGCAGTACTTC.

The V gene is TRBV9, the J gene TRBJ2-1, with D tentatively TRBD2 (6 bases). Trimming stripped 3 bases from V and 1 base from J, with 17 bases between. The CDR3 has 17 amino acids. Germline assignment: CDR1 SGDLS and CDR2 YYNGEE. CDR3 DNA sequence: TGTGCCAGCAGCGACTTGGGGGGTGCAGCATCCTACAATGAGCAGTTCTTC. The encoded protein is CASSDLGGAASYNEQFF.

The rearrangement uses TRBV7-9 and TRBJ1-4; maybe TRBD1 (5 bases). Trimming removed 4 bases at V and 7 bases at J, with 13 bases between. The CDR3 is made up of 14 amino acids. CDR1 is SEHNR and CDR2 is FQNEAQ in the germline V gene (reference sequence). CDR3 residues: CASSSFGQSEKLFF. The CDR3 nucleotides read TGTGCCAGCAGCTCCTTTGGACAATCTGAAAAACTGTTTTTT.

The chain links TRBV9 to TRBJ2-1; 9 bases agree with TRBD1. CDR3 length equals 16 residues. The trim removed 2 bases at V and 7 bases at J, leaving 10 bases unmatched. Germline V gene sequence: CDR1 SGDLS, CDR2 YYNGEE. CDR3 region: CASSVPQQGARNEQFF. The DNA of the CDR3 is TGTGCCAGCAGCGTCCCACAACAGGGGGCGCGAAATGAGCAGTTCTTC.

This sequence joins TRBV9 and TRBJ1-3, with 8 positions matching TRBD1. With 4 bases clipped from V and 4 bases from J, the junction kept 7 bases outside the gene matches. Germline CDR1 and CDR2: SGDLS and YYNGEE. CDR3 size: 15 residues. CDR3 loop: CASSPRQGSGNTIYF. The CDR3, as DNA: TGTGCCAGCAGCCCCCGACAGGGGTCGGGAAACACCATATATTTT.